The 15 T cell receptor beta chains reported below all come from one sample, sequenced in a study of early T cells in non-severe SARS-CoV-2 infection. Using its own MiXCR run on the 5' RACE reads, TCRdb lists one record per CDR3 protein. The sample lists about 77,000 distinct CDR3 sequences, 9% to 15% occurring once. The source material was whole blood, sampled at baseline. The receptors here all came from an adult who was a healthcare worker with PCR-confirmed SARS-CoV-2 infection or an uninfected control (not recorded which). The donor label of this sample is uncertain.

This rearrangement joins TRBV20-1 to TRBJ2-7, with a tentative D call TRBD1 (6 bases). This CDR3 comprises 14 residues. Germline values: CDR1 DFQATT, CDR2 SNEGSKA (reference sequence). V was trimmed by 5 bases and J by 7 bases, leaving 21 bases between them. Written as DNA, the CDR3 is TGCAGTGCTTCTACAGGGATCCTGCCAGGAGAGCAGTACTTC. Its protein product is CSASTGILPGEQYF.

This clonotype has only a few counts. CDR3 sequence reads: CASSPAEVSTDTQYF. The CDR3 nucleotides read TGTGCCAGCAGCCCGGCAGAAGTTAGCACAGATACGCAGTATTTT. The V and J genes are TRBV3-1 and TRBJ2-3; D remains ambiguous. From germline, CDR1 is LGHDT and CDR2 YNNKEL (reference sequence). Trimming took 4 bases from V and 0 from J, leaving 11 bases between them. This CDR3 is 15 amino acids long.

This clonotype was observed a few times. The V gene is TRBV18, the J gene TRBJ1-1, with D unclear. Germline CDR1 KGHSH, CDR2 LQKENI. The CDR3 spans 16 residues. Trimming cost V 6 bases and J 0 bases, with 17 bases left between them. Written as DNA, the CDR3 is TGTGCCAGCTCGTCACTCCTGACGGGGATGAACACTGAAGCTTTCTTT. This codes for CASSSLLTGMNTEAFF. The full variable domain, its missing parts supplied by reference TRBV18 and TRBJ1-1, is NAGVMQNPRHLVRRRGQEARLRCSPMKGHSHVYWYRQLPEEGLKFMVYLQKENIIDESGMPKERFSAEFPKEGPSILRIQQVVRGDSAAYFCASSSLLTGMNTEAFFGQGTRLTVV.

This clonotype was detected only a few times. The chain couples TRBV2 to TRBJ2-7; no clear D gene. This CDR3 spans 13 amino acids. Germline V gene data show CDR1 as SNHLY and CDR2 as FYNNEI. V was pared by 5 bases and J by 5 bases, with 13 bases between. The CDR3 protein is CASSPGSTDEQYF. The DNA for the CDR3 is TGTGCCAGCAGTCCCGGGTCTACGGACGAGCAGTACTTC.

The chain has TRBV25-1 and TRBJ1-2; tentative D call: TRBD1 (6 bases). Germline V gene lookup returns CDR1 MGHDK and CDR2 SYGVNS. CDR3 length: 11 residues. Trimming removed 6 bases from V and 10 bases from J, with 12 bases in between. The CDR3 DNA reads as TGTGCCAGCAGCAGGGGTCGGACCTACACCTTC. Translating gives CASSRGRTYTF.

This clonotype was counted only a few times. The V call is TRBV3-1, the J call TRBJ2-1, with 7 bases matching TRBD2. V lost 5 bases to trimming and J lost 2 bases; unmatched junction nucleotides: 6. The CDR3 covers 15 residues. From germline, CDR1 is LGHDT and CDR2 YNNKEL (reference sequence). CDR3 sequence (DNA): TGTGCCAGCAGCTTAAGCGGGAACGCCTACAATGAGCAGTTCTTC. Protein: CASSLSGNAYNEQFF.

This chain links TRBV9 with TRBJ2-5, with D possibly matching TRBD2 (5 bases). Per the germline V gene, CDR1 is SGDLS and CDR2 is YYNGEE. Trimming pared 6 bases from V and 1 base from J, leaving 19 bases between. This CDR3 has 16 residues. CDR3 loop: CASTTGSSTSQETQYF. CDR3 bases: TGTGCCAGCACCACGGGGTCCTCCACCAGCCAAGAGACCCAGTACTTC.

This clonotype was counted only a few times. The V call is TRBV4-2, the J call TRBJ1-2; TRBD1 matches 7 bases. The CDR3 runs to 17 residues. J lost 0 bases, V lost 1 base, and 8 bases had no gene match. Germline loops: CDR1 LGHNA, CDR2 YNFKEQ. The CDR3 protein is CASSQVAPGTANYGYTF. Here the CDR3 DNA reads TGTGCCAGCAGCCAAGTTGCCCCCGGGACAGCTAACTATGGCTACACCTTC.

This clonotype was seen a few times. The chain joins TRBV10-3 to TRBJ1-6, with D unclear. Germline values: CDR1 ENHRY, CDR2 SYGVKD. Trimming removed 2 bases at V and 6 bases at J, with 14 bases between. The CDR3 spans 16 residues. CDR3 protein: CAISEGQALGNSPLHF. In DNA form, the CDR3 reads TGTGCCATCAGTGAGGGGCAGGCCTTGGGTAATTCACCCCTCCACTTT.

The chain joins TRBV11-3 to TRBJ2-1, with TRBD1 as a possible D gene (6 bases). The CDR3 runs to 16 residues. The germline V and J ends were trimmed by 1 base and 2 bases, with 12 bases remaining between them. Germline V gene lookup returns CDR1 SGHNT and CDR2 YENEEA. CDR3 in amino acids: CASSLVAGTPYNEQFF. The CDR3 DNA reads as TGTGCCAGCAGCTTAGTAGCAGGGACACCCTACAATGAGCAGTTCTTC.

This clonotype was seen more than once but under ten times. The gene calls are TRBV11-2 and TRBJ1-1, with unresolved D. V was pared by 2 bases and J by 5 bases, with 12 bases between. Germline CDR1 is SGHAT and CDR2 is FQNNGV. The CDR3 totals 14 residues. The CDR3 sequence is CASSLWRTVTEAFF. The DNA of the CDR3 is TGTGCCAGCAGCTTATGGCGCACAGTAACTGAAGCTTTCTTT.

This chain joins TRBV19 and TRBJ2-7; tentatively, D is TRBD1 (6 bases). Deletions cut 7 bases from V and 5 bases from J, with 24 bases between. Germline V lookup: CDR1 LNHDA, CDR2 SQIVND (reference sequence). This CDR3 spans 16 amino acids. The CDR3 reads CASTLGKTGATHEQYF. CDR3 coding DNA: TGTGCCAGTACCCTTGGGAAGACAGGCGCCACCCACGAGCAGTACTTC.

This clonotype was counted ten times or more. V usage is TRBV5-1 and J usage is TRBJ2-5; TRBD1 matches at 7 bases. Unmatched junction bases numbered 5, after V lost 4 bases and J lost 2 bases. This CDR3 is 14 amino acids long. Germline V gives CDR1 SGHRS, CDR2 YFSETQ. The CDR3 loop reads CASSPGTEQETQYF. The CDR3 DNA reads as TGCGCCAGCAGCCCTGGGACAGAACAAGAGACCCAGTACTTC. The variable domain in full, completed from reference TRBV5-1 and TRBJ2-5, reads KAGVTQTPRYLIKTRGQQVTLSCSPISGHRSVSWYQQTPGQGLQFLFEYFSETQRNKGNFPGRFSGRQFSNSRSEMNVSTLELGDSALYLCASSPGTEQETQYFGPGTRLLVL.

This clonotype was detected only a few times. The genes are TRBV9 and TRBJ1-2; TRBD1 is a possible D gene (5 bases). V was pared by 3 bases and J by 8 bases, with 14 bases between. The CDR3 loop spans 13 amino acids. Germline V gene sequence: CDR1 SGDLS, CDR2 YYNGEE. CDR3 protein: CASSAGPPEGYTF. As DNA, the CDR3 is TGTGCCAGCAGCGCGGGACCGCCGGAGGGCTACACCTTC.

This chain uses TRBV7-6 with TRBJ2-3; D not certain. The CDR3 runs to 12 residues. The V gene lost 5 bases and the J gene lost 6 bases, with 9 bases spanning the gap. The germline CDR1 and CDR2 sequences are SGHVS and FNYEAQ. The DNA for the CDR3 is TGTGCCAGCAGCCAGATTGGGGATACGCAGTATTTT. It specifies CASSQIGDTQYF.